Reported below is one T cell receptor (beta chain). Generated by immunoSEQ multiplex PCR, the TCRdb table keeps only in-frame clones and is missing some. The table has around 110,000 clones, roughly 88% seen once. The data are from a study of T cell responses to AZD1222 COVID-19 vaccine. The TCR was taken from an adult in good health. Sequencing was performed on peripheral blood, taken on day 0 of AZD1222 vaccination.

The CDR3 is CASSLGTAGGTGELFF. Written as DNA, the CDR3 is TGTGCCAGCAGCTTAGGCACAGCGGGTGGCACCGGGGAGCTGTTTTTT. This chain connects TRBV7-3 to TRBJ2-2; possible D gene TRBD2, 6 bases. The CDR3 spans 16 residues. Trimming pared 2 bases from V and 4 bases from J, leaving 14 bases between. From germline, CDR1 is SGHTA and CDR2 FQGTGA. Using reference TRBV7-3 and TRBJ2-2 for the parts outside the CDR3, the full variable domain is GAGVSQTPSNKVTEKGKYVELRCDPISGHTALYWYRQSLGQGPEFLIYFQGTGAADDSGLPNDRFFAVRPEGSVSTLKIQRTERGDSAVYLCASSLGTAGGTGELFFGEGSRLTVL.